Listed here is a single T cell receptor (beta chain). Its antigen is unknown. This sample was included in a study of beta chain features in type 1 diabetes. V shed 6 bases, J shed 9 bases, and the junction held 8 bases outside the gene matches. Germline lookup yields CDR1 KGHSH and CDR2 LQKENI. This CDR3 has 15 amino acids. Expressed TCRB transcripts were sequenced because the entire RNA isolate underwent reverse transcription. The repertoire was sequenced with immunoSEQ multiplex PCR; TCRdb's copy has only in-frame clones and lacks some. Of 300,000 or so clones in the sample, roughly 14% are singletons; the top ten hold roughly 0.015%. Study observations and caveats: Type 1 diabetes patients had moderately but significantly shorter TCRB CDR3s in all four CD4+ subsets. The naive, central memory and Treg TCRB repertoires showed an apparent similarity that was greater among patients than among healthy donors. Sequencing from cDNA could over-represent high-TCR-expressing cells.

The rearrangement links TRBV18 to TRBJ2-1, with TRBD2 matching 13 bases. The receptor comes from a woman aged 18-29 years with type 1 diabetes. Sequenced: naive CD4+ T cells from blood. The CDR3 here is CASSLGLAGEGEQFF. Here the CDR3 DNA reads TGTGCCAGCTCCCTCGGACTAGCGGGAGAGGGTGAGCAGTTCTTC.